This T cell receptor beta chain was sequenced for a study of cytomegalovirus exposure and HLA in healthy donors. It was with 60 Vbeta and 13 Jbeta primers that the PCR ran. Here immunoSEQ multiplex PCR was the method, and the copy in TCRdb shows in-frame clones only, minus some. The sample records fewer than 150,000 clones, more than 70% being singletons. This clonotype originated in a man aged 30 to 45 in good health and CMV-seronegative. Sequencing was carried out using PBMCs.

In nucleotides, the CDR3 is TGTGCCACCAGCAGAGATCTAGGGCAGGGGTTCACTGAAGCTTTCTTT. The encoded protein is CATSRDLGQGFTEAFF. The chain employs TRBV15 and TRBJ1-1, with D possibly being TRBD1 (6 bases). The germline V and J ends were trimmed by 0 bases and 4 bases, with 15 bases remaining between them. The germline V gene has CDR1 LNHNV and CDR2 YYDKDF (reference sequence). The length of the CDR3 is 16 residues.